These 13 T cell receptor beta chains came from one sample sequenced in a study of cytomegalovirus exposure and HLA in healthy donors. Sequencing used immunoSEQ multiplex PCR; TCRdb keeps in-frame clones, though not all of them. The sample lists about 260,000 clones; about 90% were seen once. The specimen sequenced was PBMCs. The receptor source for this set is a woman aged 30 to 39 in good health and CMV-seronegative.

V usage is TRBV4-2 and J usage is TRBJ2-2; D unresolved. This CDR3 has 13 residues. Trimming removed 0 bases from V and 3 bases from J, with 2 bases in between. The V gene's germline CDR1 is LGHNA and CDR2 YNFKEQ. The CDR3 here is CASSQDYTGELFF. In nucleotides, the CDR3 is TGTGCCAGCAGCCAAGACTACACCGGGGAGCTGTTTTTT.

This clone was counted only a few times. The chain is built from TRBV7-6 and TRBJ2-2; D may correspond to TRBD1 or TRBD2 (5 bases each). The germline V and J ends were trimmed by 5 bases and 6 bases, with 13 bases remaining between them. CDR1 is SGHVS, CDR2 FNYEAQ, per germline. This CDR3 region has 14 residues. CDR3 DNA sequence: TGTGCCAGCAGCCCCTCCGGGGCAGCCGGGGAGCTGTTTTTT. It encodes CASSPSGAAGELFF.

The rearrangement joins TRBV5-4 to TRBJ2-7; the match to TRBD2 covers 8 bases. Germline loops: CDR1 SGHNT, CDR2 YYREEE (reference sequence). The CDR3 is 14 amino acids. The V segment lost 4 bases and the J segment 3 bases; nucleotides outside the gene matches: 6. Written as DNA, the CDR3 is TGTGCCAGCAGCCCGGGACTAGGACGCTACGAGCAGTACTTC. Translating gives CASSPGLGRYEQYF.

This clone was seen a handful of times. The chain joins TRBV19 to TRBJ1-2, with a tentative D call TRBD1 (6 bases). The CDR3 consists of 14 residues. Between the trimmed V and J ends, which lost 0 bases and 7 bases, there was a span of 12 bases. Germline V gene data show CDR1 as LNHDA and CDR2 as SQIVND (reference sequence). CDR3 residues: CASSIEWTDAGYTF. The CDR3 coding sequence is TGTGCCAGTAGTATAGAGTGGACAGATGCTGGCTACACCTTC.

The chain couples TRBV5-4 to TRBJ2-7; 7 nucleotides match TRBD1. The length of the CDR3 is 15 residues. The V segment lost 4 bases and the J segment 0 bases; nucleotides outside the gene matches: 7. Looked up from germline, CDR1 is SGHNT and CDR2 is YYREEE (reference sequence). The CDR3 sequence: CASSLGTAVSYEQYF. The CDR3 bases are TGTGCCAGCAGCCTAGGGACAGCGGTCTCCTACGAGCAGTACTTC.

This sequence joins TRBV7-8 and TRBJ2-7; 10 positions match TRBD1. The CDR3 is 15 residues long. Germline V gene data show CDR1 as SGHVS and CDR2 as FQNEAQ. The V gene end was trimmed by 6 bases and the J gene end by 4 bases; junction bases not matched to a gene: 9. CDR3 bases: TGTGCCAGCAGTGACAGGACAGGGGGTAATTACGAGCAGTACTTC. It codes for CASSDRTGGNYEQYF.

The chain uses TRBV5-6 and TRBJ1-1, with 9 bases identical to TRBD1. Germline V gene sequence: CDR1 SGHDT, CDR2 YYEEEE. Losses at the gene ends were 3 bases for V and 1 base for J; bases not matched to a gene: 4. This CDR3 spans 15 amino acids. In nucleotides, the CDR3 is TGTGCCAGCAGCTCTCCGGGACAGGGGAACACTGAAGCTTTCTTT. Encoded protein: CASSSPGQGNTEAFF.

The chain links TRBV7-2 to TRBJ2-2, with unresolved D. This CDR3 is built from 16 residues. Germline V gene lookup returns CDR1 SGHTA and CDR2 FQGNSA. Trimming took off 1 base at V and 1 base at J, with 10 bases between the two ends. In DNA form, the CDR3 reads TGTGCCAGCAGCTTAGGGGCGACGGGGAACACCGGGGAGCTGTTTTTT. This gives the protein CASSLGATGNTGELFF. Supplemented by reference TRBV7-2 and TRBJ2-2, the full variable domain reads GAGVSQSPSNKVTEKGKDVELRCDPISGHTALYWYRQSLGQGLEFLIYFQGNSAPDKSGLPSDRFSAERTGGSVSTLTIQRTQQEDSAVYLCASSLGATGNTGELFFGEGSRLTVL.

The chain recombines TRBV6-6 with TRBJ1-5, with TRBD1 matching 7 bases. The V segment lost 2 bases and the J segment 1 base; nucleotides outside the gene matches: 2. Germline CDR1 and CDR2: MNHNY and SVGAGI (reference sequence). The CDR3 is 15 amino acids. CDR3 protein: CASSYGGGSNQPQHF. DNA for the CDR3: TGTGCCAGCAGTTACGGAGGGGGCAGCAATCAGCCCCAGCATTTT.

In its sample, this clone was seen once. The V call is TRBV4-2, the J call TRBJ1-1; no definite D call. CDR3 length equals 16 residues. Germline-derived CDR1 and CDR2 are LGHNA and YNFKEQ. V lost 0 bases, J lost 4 bases, and 15 bases lay in between. CDR3 DNA: TGTGCCAGCAGCCAAGAATTGGCGGCTGGAGGCACTGAAGCTTTCTTT. Its protein is CASSQELAAGGTEAFF.

The V gene is TRBV14, the J gene TRBJ1-1; a weak D match, TRBD1 (6 bases). Germline-derived CDR1 and CDR2 are SGHDN and FVKESK. The germline V and J ends were trimmed by 4 bases and 7 bases, with 19 bases remaining between them. The CDR3 totals 15 residues. CDR3 nucleotides: TGTGCCAGCAGCCTAAACAGGGTAGGCCTAGATGAAGCTTTCTTT. Translated, it gives CASSLNRVGLDEAFF.

The chain is built from TRBV27 and TRBJ2-1; no reliable D call. This CDR3 is built from 14 residues. The germline V and J ends were trimmed by 3 bases and 2 bases, with 8 bases remaining between them. The germline V gene encodes CDR1 MNHEY and CDR2 SMNVEV (reference sequence). The DNA for the CDR3 is TGTGCCAGCAGTTTGGGTCAGGCCTACAATGAGCAGTTCTTC. The encoded protein is CASSLGQAYNEQFF.

V and J are TRBV6-5 and TRBJ2-5; 9 bases agree with TRBD2. CDR1 is MNHEY, CDR2 SVGAGI, per germline. The CDR3 covers 13 residues. V shed 4 bases and J 5 bases; nucleotides not matched to a gene: 2. The CDR3 protein is CASSSSGTETQYF. In nucleotides, the CDR3 is TGTGCCAGCAGTTCTAGCGGGACGGAGACCCAGTACTTC.